The 26 T cell receptor beta chains below come from one sample, sequenced in a study of T cells in Graves' hyperthyroidism and ophthalmopathy. RNA transcripts gave rise to amplified TCR beta CDR3 regions. Using the HTBI primer set, a first-round RT-PCR was run on the TCR CDR3. One entry per CDR3 protein, called by TCRdb with MiXCR from the multiplex PCR reads. The sample yields 250,000 to 350,000 distinct CDR3 sequences, 20% to 25% seen once. Sequencing was carried out using blood. All receptors derive from a man aged 30 to 39 with Graves' ophthalmopathy.

The chain is built from TRBV30 and TRBJ2-3, with 10 bases matching TRBD1. Germline V gene sequence: CDR1 GTSNPN, CDR2 SVGIG (reference sequence). This CDR3 comprises 12 residues. The J segment lost 3 bases and the V segment lost 8 bases, leaving 2 bases of the junction unmatched. The CDR3 DNA follows: TGTGCCCGGGACAGGGGAACAGATACGCAGTATTTT. Translating it yields CARDRGTDTQYF.

This clonotype has a handful of counts. The chain uses TRBV20-1 and TRBJ2-7; the match to TRBD1 covers 7 bases. Germline V lookup: CDR1 DFQATT, CDR2 SNEGSKA (reference sequence). With V trimmed by 6 bases and J by 2 bases, 7 bases remained unmatched. The CDR3 totals 13 residues. The CDR3 here is CSARTGDPYEQYF. CDR3 bases: TGCAGTGCGCGTACAGGGGATCCCTACGAGCAGTACTTC.

This clonotype occurred a few times. The rearrangement joins TRBV6-2 or TRBV6-3 to TRBJ2-5; unclear D gene. Germline V gene data show CDR1 as MNHEY and CDR2 as SVGEGT. This CDR3 region has 12 residues. Trimming cost V 6 bases and J 5 bases, with 10 bases left between them. This CDR3 is CASSYTRETQYF. CDR3 bases: TGTGCCAGCAGCTACACAAGGGAGACCCAGTACTTC.

This clonotype showed up many times. This chain uses TRBV12-5 with TRBJ2-3, with D possibly TRBD2 on 5 matching bases. The CDR3 sequence is 14 residues long. Germline V CDR1 and CDR2: LGHNT, FRNRAP. Trimming removed 1 base from V and 3 bases from J, with 8 bases in between. CDR3: CASGLATGTDTQYF. CDR3 nucleotides: TGTGCTAGTGGTTTGGCCACGGGAACAGATACGCAGTATTTT.

In this sample, this clonotype turned up many times. The V and J genes are TRBV5-1 and TRBJ1-2; TRBD1 aligns across 7 bases. Trimming cost V 3 bases and J 8 bases; bases outside gene matches: 10. Germline CDR1 SGHRS, CDR2 YFSETQ. This CDR3 region has 14 residues. CDR3 nucleotide sequence: TGCGCCAGCAGCTCGCTTACAGGGGAGAGGGGCTACACCTTC. Protein product: CASSSLTGERGYTF.

This clonotype was observed a few times. V usage is TRBV11-3 and J usage is TRBJ1-3, with 9 positions matching TRBD1. Germline V gives CDR1 SGHNT, CDR2 YENEEA. The trim removed 6 bases at V and 8 bases at J, leaving 8 bases unmatched. This CDR3 has 14 residues. This CDR3 is CASRPGQGGDTIYF. Written as DNA, the CDR3 is TGTGCCAGCAGACCGGGACAGGGCGGAGACACCATATATTTT.

With respect to this clonotype: A clone one base away is much larger, so this may be a read error. This chain uses TRBV3-1 with TRBJ2-7, with 8 bases matching TRBD1. V lost 4 bases, J lost 6 bases, and 11 bases stayed unmatched. Germline-derived CDR1 and CDR2 are LGHDT and YNNKEL (reference sequence). The CDR3 has 15 residues. The CDR3 region is CASSPWAGGSGEQYF. CDR3 sequence (DNA): TGTGCCAGCAGCCCCTGGGCAGGGGGCAGTGGCGAGCAGTACTTC.

In its sample, this clonotype was seen many times. The chain recombines TRBV3-1 with TRBJ1-1; D is unresolved. CDR3 length: 13 residues. The germline gives CDR1 LGHDT, CDR2 YNNKEL (reference sequence). Deletions cut 3 bases from V and 7 bases from J, with 12 bases between. The CDR3 loop reads CASSQAAAIEAFF. The DNA for the CDR3 is TGTGCCAGCAGCCAGGCTGCAGCCATTGAAGCTTTCTTT.

In its sample, this clonotype was seen a few times. The rearrangement joins TRBV29-1 to TRBJ2-6, with 12 bases matching TRBD1. The CDR3 covers 16 residues. V shed 3 bases, J shed 4 bases, and the junction held 4 bases outside the gene matches. The germline V gene has CDR1 SQVTM and CDR2 ANQGSEA. The CDR3 nucleotides are TGCAGCGTTGAGGGACAGGGGGCGTGGGGGGCCAACGTCCTGACTTTC. Residues: CSVEGQGAWGANVLTF.

This clonotype was seen a handful of times. The chain combines TRBV11-2 with TRBJ2-4; 7 nucleotides agree with TRBD1. The CDR3 spans 18 residues. Germline lookup yields CDR1 SGHAT and CDR2 FQNNGV. The V and J ends lost 5 bases and 0 bases, in that order; junction bases with no gene match: 13. CDR3 DNA sequence: TGTGCCAGCAGCCCCACGGTGGGACAGATACTAGCCAAAAACATTCAGTACTTC. It specifies CASSPTVGQILAKNIQYF.

This clonotype was recorded at least ten times. This chain uses TRBV20-1 with TRBJ2-1; D unclear. V was shortened by 6 bases and J by 5 bases, with 14 bases between the two germline ends. CDR1 DFQATT and CDR2 SNEGSKA come from the germline V gene (reference sequence). The CDR3 is made up of 13 amino acids. CDR3 nucleotide sequence: TGCAGTGCCCCGACCCAACTTAACAATGAGCAGTTCTTC. The encoded protein is CSAPTQLNNEQFF.

The chain recombines TRBV30 with TRBJ2-3; D is uncertain. CDR1 and CDR2 from the germline V gene are GTSNPN and SVGIG (reference sequence). This CDR3 region has 13 residues. V lost 0 bases to trimming and J lost 8 bases, with 12 bases between them. The CDR3 bases are TGTGCCTGGAGTGTAATGCCTTCTGGTACGCAGTATTTT. The encoded protein is CAWSVMPSGTQYF.

Of note for this clonotype: A junction boundary mismatches the germline segment, possibly from a read error. The genes are TRBV19 and TRBJ1-1; perhaps TRBD1 as D (6 bases). This CDR3 region has 16 residues. The germline V gene encodes CDR1 LNHDA and CDR2 SQIVND (reference sequence). The CDR3 DNA reads as TGTGCCAGTAGTATAGATCATGGACAGATGAACGCTGAAGCTTTCTTT. Encoded protein: CASSIDHGQMNAEAFF.

The chain uses TRBV30 and TRBJ2-6; D might be TRBD1 (6 bases). Germline V gene data show CDR1 as GTSNPN and CDR2 as SVGIG (reference sequence). Trimming removed 5 bases from V and 4 bases from J, with 12 bases in between. CDR3 length: 14 residues. The CDR3, as DNA: TGTGCCTGGGGCAGGGGACGAGGGGCCAACGTCCTGACTTTC. Its translation: CAWGRGRGANVLTF.

This clonotype turned up a few times. The CDR3 DNA follows: TGTGCCAGCAGCTCGCCCCCCGCCCGACGGGAGGAGACCCAGTACTTC. Translating gives CASSSPPARREETQYF. The chain is built from TRBV7-2 and TRBJ2-5; tentatively, D is TRBD2 (6 bases). The length of the CDR3 is 16 residues. The V gene lost 4 bases and the J gene lost 5 bases, with 20 bases spanning the gap. Germline assignment: CDR1 SGHTA and CDR2 FQGNSA.

In this sample, this clonotype turned up a few times. The chain uses TRBV29-1 and TRBJ2-7, with D perhaps matching TRBD1 or TRBD2 (5 bases each). CDR1 SQVTM and CDR2 ANQGSEA come from the germline V gene. The CDR3 has 14 amino acids. V was cut by 1 base and J by 4 bases, with 14 bases left in between. CDR3 sequence (DNA): TGCAGCGTTGAAGTCGGGGCAGGGCCATACGAGCAGTACTTC. Translating gives CSVEVGAGPYEQYF.

This clonotype was counted a few times. V usage is TRBV28 and J usage is TRBJ2-3; weak D call: TRBD2 (6 bases). V lost 7 bases and J lost 0, with 14 bases in between. The CDR3 consists of 15 residues. Germline loops: CDR1 MDHEN, CDR2 SYDVKM. This chain's CDR3 is CASTDSGTSTDTQYF. The DNA for the CDR3 is TGTGCCAGCACCGATAGCGGCACTAGCACAGATACGCAGTATTTT.

This clonotype was observed many times. This chain uses TRBV6-2 or TRBV6-3 with TRBJ2-1, with D unresolved. Germline V lookup: CDR1 MNHEY, CDR2 SVGEGT. The CDR3 is 15 amino acids. V was clipped by 6 bases and J by 0 bases, with 12 bases between them. The CDR3 here is CASSSTLSSYNEQFF. CDR3 bases: TGTGCCAGCAGCTCAACTCTTAGCTCCTACAATGAGCAGTTCTTC.

A note on this clonotype: A much larger clone lies a single base off, so this may be a read error. Without the conserved terminal phenylalanine or tryptophan, this CDR3 likely stems from a read error. The chain joins TRBV2 to TRBJ1-5; no clear D gene. Germline V gives CDR1 SNHLY, CDR2 FYNNEI. V lost 3 bases, J lost 3 bases, and 3 bases lay in between. The CDR3 runs to 12 residues. The CDR3 is CASSDVNQPQHS. The CDR3 DNA reads as TGTGCCAGCAGTGATGTCAATCAGCCCCAGCATTCT.

In its sample, this clonotype was seen many times. The chain combines TRBV2 with TRBJ1-5; weak D call: TRBD1 (5 bases). Germline CDR1 is SNHLY and CDR2 is FYNNEI. The CDR3 extends over 14 amino acids. Trimming took 8 bases from V and 5 from J, leaving 16 bases between them. CDR3 region: CASGPDTIYQPQHF. CDR3 nucleotide sequence: TGTGCCAGCGGTCCGGACACCATCTATCAGCCCCAGCATTTT.

V and J are TRBV7-9 and TRBJ1-1, with D hard to call. The V gene's germline CDR1 is SEHNR and CDR2 FQNEAQ (reference sequence). CDR3 length: 12 amino acids. V gave up 1 base and J gave up 7 bases, with 7 bases separating them. DNA for the CDR3: TGTGCCAGCAGCTTAGATGGGTATGAAGCTTTCTTT. Amino acids: CASSLDGYEAFF.

Ten or more counts support this clonotype. This chain links TRBV11-3 with TRBJ2-2, with D perhaps matching TRBD2 (6 bases). The V gene lost 9 bases and the J gene lost 4 bases, with 12 bases spanning the gap. Germline CDR1 reads SGHNT; CDR2 reads YENEEA. CDR3 length: 13 residues. The CDR3 region is CASSGTATGELFF. DNA of the CDR3: TGTGCCAGTTCCGGGACTGCCACCGGGGAGCTGTTTTTT. The full variable domain, its missing parts supplied by reference TRBV11-3 and TRBJ2-2, is EAGVVQSPRYKIIEKKQPVAFWCNPISGHNTLYWYLQNLGQGPELLIRYENEEAVDDSQLPKDRFSAERLKGVDSTLKIQPAELGDSAVYLCASSGTATGELFFGEGSRLTVL.

A word on this clonotype: This may be a read error, as it is one base from a much larger clone. This chain links TRBV6-1 with TRBJ2-3; D is perhaps TRBD1 or TRBD2 (5 bases each). The CDR3 spans 12 residues. V lost 6 bases to trimming and J lost 11 bases, with 15 bases between them. The germline CDR1 and CDR2 sequences are MNHNS and SASEGT. Written as DNA, the CDR3 is TGTGCCAGCAGGGACAACAGGAGGCAGCAGTATTTT. It specifies CASRDNRRQQYF.

The chain recombines TRBV6-1 with TRBJ1-1; D remains ambiguous. Germline values: CDR1 MNHNS, CDR2 SASEGT. V was shortened by 11 bases and J by 1 base, with 8 bases between the two germline ends. The CDR3 length is 11 residues. CDR3 DNA: TGTGCCGTTTCGAGGAACACTGAAGCTTTCTTT. As protein: CAVSRNTEAFF.

This clonotype was counted only a few times. This CDR3 is missing its conserved last phenylalanine or tryptophan, likely due to a read error. The rearrangement links TRBV6-1 to TRBJ1-2; TRBD1 agrees at 11 bases. J was trimmed by 7 bases and V by 6 bases; bases with no gene match: 7. The CDR3 has 14 amino acids. Germline V gene data show CDR1 as MNHNS and CDR2 as SASEGT. CDR3 region: CASRPGQGVGGYTL. The CDR3 DNA is TGTGCCAGCAGGCCGGGACAGGGGGTTGGTGGCTACACCCTC.

This clonotype was seen ten or more times. This chain uses TRBV6-1 with TRBJ1-1; D unresolved. The germline V gene has CDR1 MNHNS and CDR2 SASEGT. Trimming pared 6 bases from V and 1 base from J, leaving 9 bases between. The CDR3 consists of 13 residues. The CDR3 nucleotides read TGTGCCAGCAGAAAAACAGAGAACACTGAAGCTTTCTTT. It codes for CASRKTENTEAFF.